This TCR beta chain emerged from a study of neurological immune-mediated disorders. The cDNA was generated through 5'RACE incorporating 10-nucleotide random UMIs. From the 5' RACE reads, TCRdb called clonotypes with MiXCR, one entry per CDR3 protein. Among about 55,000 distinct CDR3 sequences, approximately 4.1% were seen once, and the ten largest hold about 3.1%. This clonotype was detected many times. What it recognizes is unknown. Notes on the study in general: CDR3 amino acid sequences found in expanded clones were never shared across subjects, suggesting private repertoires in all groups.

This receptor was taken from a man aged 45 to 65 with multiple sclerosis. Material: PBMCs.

The CDR3 region has the DNA TGCGCCAGCAGCCCCCTCTACTCCAGCGGGGCCTACGAGCAGTACTTC. Amino acid sequence: CASSPLYSSGAYEQYF. This sequence joins TRBV10-1 and TRBJ2-7; 7 bases are a match to TRBD2. Germline V gene lookup returns CDR1 WNHNN and CDR2 SYGVQD (reference sequence). The V segment lost 6 bases and the J segment 2 bases; nucleotides outside the gene matches: 13. There are 16 residues in the CDR3.